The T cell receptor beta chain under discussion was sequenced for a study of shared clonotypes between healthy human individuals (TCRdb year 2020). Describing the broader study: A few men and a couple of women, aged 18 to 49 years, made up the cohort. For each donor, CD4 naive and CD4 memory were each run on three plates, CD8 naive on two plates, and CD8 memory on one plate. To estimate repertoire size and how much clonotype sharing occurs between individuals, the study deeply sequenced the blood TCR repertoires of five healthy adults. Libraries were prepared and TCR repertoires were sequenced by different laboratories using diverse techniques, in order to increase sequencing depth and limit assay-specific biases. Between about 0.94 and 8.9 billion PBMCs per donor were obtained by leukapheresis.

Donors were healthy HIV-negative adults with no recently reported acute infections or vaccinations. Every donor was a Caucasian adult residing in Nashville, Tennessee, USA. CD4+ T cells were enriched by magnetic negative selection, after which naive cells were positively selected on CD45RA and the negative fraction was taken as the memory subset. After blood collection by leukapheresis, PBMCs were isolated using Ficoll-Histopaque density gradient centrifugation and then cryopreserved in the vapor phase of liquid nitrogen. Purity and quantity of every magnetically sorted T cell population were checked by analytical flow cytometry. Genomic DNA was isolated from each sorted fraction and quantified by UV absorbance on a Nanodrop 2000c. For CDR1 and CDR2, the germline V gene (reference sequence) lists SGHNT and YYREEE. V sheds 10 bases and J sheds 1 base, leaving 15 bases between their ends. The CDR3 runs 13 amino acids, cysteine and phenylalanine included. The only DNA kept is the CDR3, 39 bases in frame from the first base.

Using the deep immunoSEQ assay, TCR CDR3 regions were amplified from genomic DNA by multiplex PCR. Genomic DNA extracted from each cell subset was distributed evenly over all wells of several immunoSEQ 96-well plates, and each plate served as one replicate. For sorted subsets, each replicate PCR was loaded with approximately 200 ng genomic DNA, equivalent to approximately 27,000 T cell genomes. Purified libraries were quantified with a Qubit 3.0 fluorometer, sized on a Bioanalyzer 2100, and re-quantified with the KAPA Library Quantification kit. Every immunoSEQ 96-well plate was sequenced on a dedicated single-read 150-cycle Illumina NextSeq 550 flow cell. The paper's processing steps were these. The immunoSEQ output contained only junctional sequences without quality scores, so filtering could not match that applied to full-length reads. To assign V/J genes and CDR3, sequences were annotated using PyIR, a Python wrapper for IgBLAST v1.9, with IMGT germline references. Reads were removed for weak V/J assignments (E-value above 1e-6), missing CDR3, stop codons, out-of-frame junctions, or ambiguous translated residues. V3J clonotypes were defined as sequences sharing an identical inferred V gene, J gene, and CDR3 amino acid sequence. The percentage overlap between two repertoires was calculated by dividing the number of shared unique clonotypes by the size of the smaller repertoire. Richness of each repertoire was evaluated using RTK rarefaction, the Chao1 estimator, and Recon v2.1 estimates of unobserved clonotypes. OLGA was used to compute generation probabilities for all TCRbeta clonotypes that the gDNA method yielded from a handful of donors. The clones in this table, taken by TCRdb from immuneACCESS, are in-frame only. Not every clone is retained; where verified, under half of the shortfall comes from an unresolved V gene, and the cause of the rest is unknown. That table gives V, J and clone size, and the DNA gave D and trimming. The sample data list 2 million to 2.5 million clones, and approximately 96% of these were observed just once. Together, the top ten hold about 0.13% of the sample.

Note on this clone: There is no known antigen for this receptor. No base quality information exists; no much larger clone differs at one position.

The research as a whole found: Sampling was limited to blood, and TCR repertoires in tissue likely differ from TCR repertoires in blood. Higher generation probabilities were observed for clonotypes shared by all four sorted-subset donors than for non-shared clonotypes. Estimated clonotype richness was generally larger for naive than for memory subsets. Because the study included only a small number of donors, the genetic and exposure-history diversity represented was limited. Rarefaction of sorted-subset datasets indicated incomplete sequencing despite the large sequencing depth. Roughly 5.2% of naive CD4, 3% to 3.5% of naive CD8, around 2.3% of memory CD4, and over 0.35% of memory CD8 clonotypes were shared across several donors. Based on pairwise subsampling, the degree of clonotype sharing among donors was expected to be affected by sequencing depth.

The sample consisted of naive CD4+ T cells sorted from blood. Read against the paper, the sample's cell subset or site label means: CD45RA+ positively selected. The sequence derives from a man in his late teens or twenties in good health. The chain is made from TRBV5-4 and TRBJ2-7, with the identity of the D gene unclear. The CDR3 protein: CASKGAQSYEQYF. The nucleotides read TGTGCCTCTAAGGGCGCCCAATCCTACGAGCAGTACTTC. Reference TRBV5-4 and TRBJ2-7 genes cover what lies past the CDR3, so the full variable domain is ETGVTQSPTHLIKTRGQQVTLRCSSQSGHNTVSWYQQALGQGPQFIFQYYREEENGRGNFPPRFSGLQFPNYSSELNVNALELDDSALYLCASKGAQSYEQYFGPGTRLTVT.